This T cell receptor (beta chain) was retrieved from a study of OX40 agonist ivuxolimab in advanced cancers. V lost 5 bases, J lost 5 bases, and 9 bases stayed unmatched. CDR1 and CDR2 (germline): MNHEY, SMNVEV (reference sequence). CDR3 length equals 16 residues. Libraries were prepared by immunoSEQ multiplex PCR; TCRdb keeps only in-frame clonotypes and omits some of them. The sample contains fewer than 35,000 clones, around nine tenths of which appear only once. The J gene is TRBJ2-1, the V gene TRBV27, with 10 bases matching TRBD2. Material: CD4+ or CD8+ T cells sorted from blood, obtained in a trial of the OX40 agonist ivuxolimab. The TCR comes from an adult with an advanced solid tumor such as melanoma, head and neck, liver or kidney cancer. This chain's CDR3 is CASSRASGSRDNEQFF. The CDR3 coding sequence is TGTGCCAGCAGTAGGGCTAGCGGGAGTCGGGACAATGAGCAGTTCTTC.